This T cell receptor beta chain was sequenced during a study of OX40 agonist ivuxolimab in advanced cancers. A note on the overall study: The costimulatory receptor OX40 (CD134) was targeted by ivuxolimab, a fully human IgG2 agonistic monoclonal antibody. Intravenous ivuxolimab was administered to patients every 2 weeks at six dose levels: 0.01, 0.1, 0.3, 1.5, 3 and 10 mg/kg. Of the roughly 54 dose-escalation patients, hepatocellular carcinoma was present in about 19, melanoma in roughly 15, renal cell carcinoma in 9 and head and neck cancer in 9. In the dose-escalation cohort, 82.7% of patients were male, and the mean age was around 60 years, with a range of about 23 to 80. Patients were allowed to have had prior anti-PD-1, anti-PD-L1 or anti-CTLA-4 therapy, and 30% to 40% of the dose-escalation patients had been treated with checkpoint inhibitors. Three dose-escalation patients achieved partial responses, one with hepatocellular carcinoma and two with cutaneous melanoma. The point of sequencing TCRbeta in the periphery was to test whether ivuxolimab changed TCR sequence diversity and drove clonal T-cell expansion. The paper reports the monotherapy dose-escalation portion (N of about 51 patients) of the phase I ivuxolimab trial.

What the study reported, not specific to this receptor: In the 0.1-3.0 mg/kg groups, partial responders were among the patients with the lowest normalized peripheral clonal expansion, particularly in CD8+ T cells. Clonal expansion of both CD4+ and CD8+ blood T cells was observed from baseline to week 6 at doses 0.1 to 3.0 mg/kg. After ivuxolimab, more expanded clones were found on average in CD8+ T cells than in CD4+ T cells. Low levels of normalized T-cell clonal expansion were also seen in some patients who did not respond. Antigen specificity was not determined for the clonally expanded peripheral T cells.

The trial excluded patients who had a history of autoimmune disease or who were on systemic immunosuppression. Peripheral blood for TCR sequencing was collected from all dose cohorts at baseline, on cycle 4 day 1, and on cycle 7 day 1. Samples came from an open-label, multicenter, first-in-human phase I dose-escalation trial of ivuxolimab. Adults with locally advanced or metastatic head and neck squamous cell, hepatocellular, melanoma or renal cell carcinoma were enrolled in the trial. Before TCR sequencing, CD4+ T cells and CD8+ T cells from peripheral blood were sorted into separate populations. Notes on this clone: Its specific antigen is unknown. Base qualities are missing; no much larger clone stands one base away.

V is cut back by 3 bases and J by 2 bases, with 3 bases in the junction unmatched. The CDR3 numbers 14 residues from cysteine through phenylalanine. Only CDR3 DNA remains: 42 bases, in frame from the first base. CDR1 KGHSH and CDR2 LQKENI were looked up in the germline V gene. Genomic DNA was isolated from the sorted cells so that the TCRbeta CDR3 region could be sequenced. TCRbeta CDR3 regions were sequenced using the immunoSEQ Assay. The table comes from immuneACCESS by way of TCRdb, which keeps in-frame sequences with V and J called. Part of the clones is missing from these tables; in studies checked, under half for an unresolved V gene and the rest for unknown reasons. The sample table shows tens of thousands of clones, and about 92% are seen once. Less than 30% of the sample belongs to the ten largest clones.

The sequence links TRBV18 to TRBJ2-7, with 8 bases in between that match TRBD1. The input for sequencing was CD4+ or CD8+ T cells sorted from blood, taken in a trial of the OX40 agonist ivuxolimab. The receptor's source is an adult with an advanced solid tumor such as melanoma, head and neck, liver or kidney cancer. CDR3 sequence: CASSPTGVAYEQYF. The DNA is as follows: TGTGCCAGCTCACCGACAGGGGTGGCCTACGAGCAGTACTTC.